The 19 T cell receptor beta chains below come from one sample, sequenced in a study of cytotoxic CD8 clonotypes in ibrutinib-treated CLL. Profiling relied on immunoSEQ multiplex PCR, and the TCRdb table lists in-frame clones only, not all of them. This sample has roughly 160,000 clones, with approximately 77% found just once. The specimen comprised PBMCs, sampled after 12 months of ibrutinib treatment. These receptors were collected from a human donor with chronic lymphocytic leukemia.

Points on this clone: Additional DNA sequences in this sample encode the identical CDR3. V and J are TRBV7-2 and TRBJ1-2; D is unclear. The ends were cut back, 1 base at V and 1 base at J, with 4 bases in the middle. The CDR3 has 13 amino acids. Germline lookup yields CDR1 SGHTA and CDR2 FQGNSA. The CDR3 bases are TGTGCCAGCAGCTTAGGGCGTAACTATGGCTACACCTTC. Protein sequence: CASSLGRNYGYTF.

The chain is built from TRBV6-6 and TRBJ2-2, with D perhaps TRBD2 (7 bases). There are 15 residues in the CDR3. The germline CDR1 and CDR2 sequences are MNHNY and SVGAGI (reference sequence). Trimming pared 11 bases from V and 2 bases from J, leaving 18 bases between. CDR3 DNA: TGTGCCTCCCGGGTGGGGGGGGCTAACACCGGGGAGCTGTTTTTT. This translates into CASRVGGANTGELFF.

This clone has a handful of counts. This sequence joins TRBV4-1 and TRBJ1-2; TRBD1 matches 9 bases. V lost 4 bases, J lost 8 bases, and 11 bases stayed unmatched. Germline V gene lookup returns CDR1 MGHRA and CDR2 YSYEKL. CDR3 length: 15 residues. The DNA of the CDR3 is TGCGCCAGCAGCCCGTCCCGGGACAGGGCTGGGGGCTACACCTTC. Its protein product is CASSPSRDRAGGYTF.

The V gene is TRBV2, the J gene TRBJ1-1, with 11 bases fitting TRBD1. J was trimmed by 10 bases and V by 6 bases; bases with no gene match: 7. The CDR3 has 13 amino acids. CDR1 SNHLY and CDR2 FYNNEI come from the germline V gene. The CDR3 DNA is TGTGCCAGCAGGGAGGGGACAGGGGGTCGAGCTTTCTTT. The encoded protein is CASREGTGGRAFF.

The chain has TRBV27 and TRBJ2-7; D possibly corresponds to TRBD2 (5 bases). The CDR3 runs 17 residues. CDR1 is MNHEY and CDR2 is SMNVEV in the germline V gene (reference sequence). Between the trimmed V and J ends, which lost 0 bases and 0 bases, there was a span of 15 bases. The CDR3 reads CASSLSGRSPSSYEQYF. CDR3 sequence (DNA): TGTGCCAGCAGTTTATCTGGGAGATCCCCGAGCTCCTACGAGCAGTACTTC.

The chain couples TRBV10-3 to TRBJ1-3, with D hard to call. Germline lookup yields CDR1 ENHRY and CDR2 SYGVKD. This CDR3 comprises 13 residues. Trimming removed 6 bases at V and 9 bases at J, with 15 bases between. CDR3 nucleotide sequence: TGTGCCATCAGAGCAGAGCTTGGTCTCACCATATATTTT. It yields the protein CAIRAELGLTIYF.

The rearrangement joins TRBV7-6 to TRBJ1-5; tentative D call: TRBD1 (5 bases). The CDR3 sequence is 15 residues long. The germline gives CDR1 SGHVS, CDR2 FNYEAQ. The V and J ends lost 2 bases and 2 bases respectively, with 10 bases between them. The DNA of the CDR3 is TGTGCCAGCAGCTTAATACAAGGGGGCAATCAGCCCCAGCATTTT. It yields the protein CASSLIQGGNQPQHF.

The chain is built from TRBV27 and TRBJ2-7; 10 nucleotides agree with TRBD2. Germline assignment: CDR1 MNHEY and CDR2 SMNVEV (reference sequence). The junction had 0 bases not matched to a gene; V was cut back by 2 bases and J by 2 bases. The CDR3 loop spans 14 amino acids. The CDR3 loop reads CASSLLAGAYEQYF. Here the CDR3 DNA reads TGTGCCAGCAGTTTACTAGCGGGAGCCTACGAGCAGTACTTC.

V and J are TRBV19 and TRBJ2-7, with 7 positions matching TRBD1. CDR3 size: 15 residues. Germline V gives CDR1 LNHDA, CDR2 SQIVND (reference sequence). J was trimmed by 0 bases and V by 10 bases; bases with no gene match: 12. CDR3 nucleotide sequence: TGTGCCACTAAAGTCCGGGACAGCGACTCCTACGAGCAGTACTTC. This codes for CATKVRDSDSYEQYF.

The rearrangement links TRBV9 to TRBJ2-7, with 7 bases lining up with TRBD2. J lost 2 bases, V lost 3 bases, and 8 bases had no gene match. The CDR3 covers 15 residues. Germline CDR1 SGDLS, CDR2 YYNGEE. The CDR3 DNA is TGTGCCAGCAGCGCCCGAGGACTAGACGCCTACGAGCAGTACTTC. Translation: CASSARGLDAYEQYF.

The table lists this clone with a few counts. The chain has TRBV28 and TRBJ1-6, with no clear D. From germline, CDR1 is MDHEN and CDR2 SYDVKM. V dropped 6 bases and J dropped 9 bases, with 18 bases sitting between them. There are 15 residues in the CDR3. The CDR3 region is CASSLPDRVGSPLHF. The CDR3 DNA follows: TGTGCCAGCAGCCTCCCGGATAGGGTCGGTTCACCCCTCCACTTT.

This chain links TRBV10-3 with TRBJ2-3, with 7 positions matching TRBD1. Looked up from germline, CDR1 is ENHRY and CDR2 is SYGVKD. Germline trimming cut 8 bases from V and 0 bases from J; bases unmatched to any gene: 2. The CDR3 runs to 13 residues. The CDR3 DNA reads as TGTGCCATCGGGGACAGCAGCACAGATACGCAGTATTTT. This encodes CAIGDSSTDTQYF.

This clone showed up just once. This chain connects TRBV2 to TRBJ1-1; D is ambiguous. This CDR3 comprises 10 residues. V was shortened by 10 bases and J by 4 bases, with 7 bases between the two germline ends. Germline CDR1 reads SNHLY; CDR2 reads FYNNEI. The CDR3 region is CATSFTEAFF. The CDR3 DNA reads TGTGCCACTTCCTTCACTGAAGCTTTCTTT.

The rearrangement joins TRBV7-8 to TRBJ2-7, with D possibly TRBD2 on 7 matching bases. The germline V and J ends were trimmed by 4 bases and 1 base, with 17 bases remaining between them. The CDR3 has 16 residues. Germline CDR1 and CDR2: SGHVS and FQNEAQ. The CDR3 spells CASSSGRGRKSYEQYF. For the CDR3, the DNA is TGTGCCAGCAGCTCCGGGCGGGGGCGAAAATCCTACGAGCAGTACTTC.

This rearrangement joins TRBV19 to TRBJ1-2; 7 bases map to TRBD1. The V gene end was trimmed by 4 bases and the J gene end by 8 bases; junction bases not matched to a gene: 7. This CDR3 is built from 13 residues. Germline CDR1 and CDR2: LNHDA and SQIVND (reference sequence). CDR3 region: CASSTGQARGYTF. CDR3 DNA sequence: TGTGCCAGTAGTACAGGACAGGCGAGGGGCTACACCTTC. Supplemented by reference TRBV19 and TRBJ1-2, the full variable domain reads DGGITQSPKYLFRKEGQNVTLSCEQNLNHDAMYWYRQDPGQGLRLIYYSQIVNDFQKGDIAEGYSVSREKKESFPLTVTSAQKNPTAFYLCASSTGQARGYTFGSGTRLTVV.

This chain uses TRBV7-3 with TRBJ1-2; 12 bases map to TRBD1. The CDR3 sequence is 14 residues long. After removal of 8 bases from V and 7 bases from J, the junction contained 8 bases not matched to a gene. From germline, CDR1 is SGHTA and CDR2 FQGTGA. Here the CDR3 reads CASAGTGGASGYTF. In DNA, the CDR3 is TGTGCCAGCGCCGGGACAGGGGGCGCCTCTGGCTACACCTTC.

The chain couples TRBV5-4 to TRBJ1-1; D unresolved. The CDR3 length is 15 residues. V was pared by 3 bases and J by 0 bases, with 12 bases between. The germline CDR1 and CDR2 sequences are SGHNT and YYREEE (reference sequence). The CDR3 is CASSSGLPMNTEAFF. The CDR3 DNA follows: TGTGCCAGCAGCTCGGGTCTTCCCATGAACACTGAAGCTTTCTTT.

This clone occurred once. The chain joins TRBV9 to TRBJ2-1; D gene ambiguous. CDR3 length equals 14 residues. Between the trimmed V and J ends, which lost 0 bases and 5 bases, there was a span of 9 bases. CDR1 SGDLS and CDR2 YYNGEE come from the germline V gene. The CDR3 here is CASSVGWQDNEQFF. CDR3 bases: TGTGCCAGCAGCGTAGGGTGGCAGGACAATGAGCAGTTCTTC.

The V call is TRBV5-8, the J call TRBJ2-7; 8 nucleotides match TRBD1. Per germline, CDR1 SGHTS and CDR2 YDEGEE. Trimming at V came to 4 bases and at J to 3 bases, leaving 12 bases not matched to a gene. The CDR3 is made up of 16 amino acids. The CDR3 spells CASSVADRDWSYEQYF. The CDR3 DNA is TGTGCCAGCAGCGTCGCGGACAGGGATTGGAGCTACGAGCAGTACTTC.